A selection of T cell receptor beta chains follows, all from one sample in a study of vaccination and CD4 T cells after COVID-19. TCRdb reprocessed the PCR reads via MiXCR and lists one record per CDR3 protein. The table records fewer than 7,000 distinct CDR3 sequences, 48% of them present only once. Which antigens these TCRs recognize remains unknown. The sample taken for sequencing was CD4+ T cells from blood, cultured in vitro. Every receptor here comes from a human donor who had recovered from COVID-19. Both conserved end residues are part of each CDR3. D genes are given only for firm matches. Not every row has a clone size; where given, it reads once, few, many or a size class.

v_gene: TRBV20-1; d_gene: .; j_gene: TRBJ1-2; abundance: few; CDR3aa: CSAKRAGVNYGYTF; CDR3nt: TGCAGTGCTAAGCGGGCAGGGGTTAACTATGGCTACACCTTC
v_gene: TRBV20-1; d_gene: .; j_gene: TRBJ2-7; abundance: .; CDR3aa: CSARVGVGVWRYEQYF; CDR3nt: TGCAGTGCTAGAGTTGGGGTAGGAGTCTGGAGGTACGAGCAGTACTTC
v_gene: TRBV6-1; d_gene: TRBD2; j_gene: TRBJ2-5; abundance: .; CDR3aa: CASSEGTSGRETQYF; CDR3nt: TGTGCCAGCAGTGAGGGGACTAGCGGGAGAGAGACCCAGTACTTC
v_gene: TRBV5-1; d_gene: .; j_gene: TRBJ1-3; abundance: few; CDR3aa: CASSSGTIGGNTIYF; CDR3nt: TGCGCCAGCAGCTCCGGGACTATTGGTGGAAACACCATATATTTT
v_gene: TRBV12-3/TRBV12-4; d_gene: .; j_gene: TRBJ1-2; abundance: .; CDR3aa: CASSLTSPWGYGYTF; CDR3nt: TGTGCCAGCAGTTTAACGTCGCCCTGGGGCTATGGCTACACCTTC
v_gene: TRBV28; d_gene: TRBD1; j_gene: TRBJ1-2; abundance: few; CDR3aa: CAGKDRVGGYTF; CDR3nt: TGTGCCGGCAAGGACAGGGTGGGCGGCTACACCTTC
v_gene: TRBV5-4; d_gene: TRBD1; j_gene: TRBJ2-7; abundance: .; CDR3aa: CASSRTGRDEQYF; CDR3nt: TGTGCCAGCAGCCGGACAGGGCGGGACGAGCAGTACTTT
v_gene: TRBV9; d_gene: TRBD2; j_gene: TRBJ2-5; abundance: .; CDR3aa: CASSVNSGIGETQYF; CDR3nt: TGTGCCAGCAGCGTAAATAGCGGGATAGGAGAGACCCAGTACTTC
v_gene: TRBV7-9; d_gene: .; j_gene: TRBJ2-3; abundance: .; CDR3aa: CASSLMGGSTDTQYF; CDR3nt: TGTGCCAGCAGCTTAATGGGCGGCAGCACAGATACGCAGTATTTT
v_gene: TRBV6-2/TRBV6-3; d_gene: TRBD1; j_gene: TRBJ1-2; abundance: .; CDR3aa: CASSYRTGAGYTF; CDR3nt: TGTGCCAGCAGTTACCGGACAGGGGCTGGCTACACCTTC
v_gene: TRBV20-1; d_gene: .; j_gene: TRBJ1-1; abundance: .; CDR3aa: CSARSGLTEAFF; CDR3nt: TGCAGTGCTAGAAGTGGGCTCACTGAAGCTTTCTTT
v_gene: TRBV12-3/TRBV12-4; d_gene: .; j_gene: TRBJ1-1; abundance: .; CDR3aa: CASSFYPNTEAFF; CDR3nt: TGTGCCAGCAGTTTTTACCCGAACACTGAAGCTTTCTTT
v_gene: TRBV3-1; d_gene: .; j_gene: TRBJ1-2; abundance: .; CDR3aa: CASSQARVGGYTF; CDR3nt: TGTGCCAGCAGCCAAGCCAGGGTTGGCGGCTACACCTTC
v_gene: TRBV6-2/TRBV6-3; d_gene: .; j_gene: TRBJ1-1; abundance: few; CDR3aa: CASSYSWQPPTEAFF; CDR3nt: TGTGCCAGCAGTTACTCATGGCAACCACCCACTGAAGCTTTCTTT
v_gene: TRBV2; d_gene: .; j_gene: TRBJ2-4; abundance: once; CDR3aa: CASSETTDRNIQYF; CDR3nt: TGTGCCAGCAGTGAGACTACTGATAGAAACATTCAGTACTTC
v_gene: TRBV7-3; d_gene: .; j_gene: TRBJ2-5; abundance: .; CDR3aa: CASSLTREETQYF; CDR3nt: TGTGCCAGCAGCCTAACTAGGGAGGAGACCCAGTACTTC
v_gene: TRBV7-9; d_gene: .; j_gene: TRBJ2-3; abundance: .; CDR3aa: CASSFVRTDTQYF; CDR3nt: TGTGCCAGCAGCTTCGTAAGGACAGATACGCAGTATTTT
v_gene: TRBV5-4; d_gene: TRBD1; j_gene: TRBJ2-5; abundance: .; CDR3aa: CASSPRRGTGGVIKETQYF; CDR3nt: TGTGCCAGCAGCCCCAGACGTGGGACAGGGGGCGTTATTAAAGAGACCCAGTACTTC
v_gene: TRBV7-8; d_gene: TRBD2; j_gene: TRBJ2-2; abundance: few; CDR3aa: CASSVSGGWNTGELFF; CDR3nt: TGTGCCAGTTCTGTTTCGGGGGGATGGAACACCGGGGAGCTGTTTTTT
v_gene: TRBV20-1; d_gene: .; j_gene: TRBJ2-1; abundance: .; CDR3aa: CSARDRLLALNEQFF; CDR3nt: TGCAGTGCTAGAGATCGGTTGCTAGCGCTGAATGAGCAGTTCTTC
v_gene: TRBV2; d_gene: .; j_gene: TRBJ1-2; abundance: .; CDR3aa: CAGRAGEWDYGYTF; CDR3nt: TGTGCCGGGAGGGCCGGGGAATGGGACTATGGCTACACCTTC
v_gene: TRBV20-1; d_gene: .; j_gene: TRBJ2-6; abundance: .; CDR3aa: CSARREAGANVLTF; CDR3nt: TGCAGTGCTAGGCGGGAAGCTGGGGCCAACGTCCTGACTTTC
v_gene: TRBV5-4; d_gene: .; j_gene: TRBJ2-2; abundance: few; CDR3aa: CASSSEVANTGELFF; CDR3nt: TGTGCCAGCAGCTCGGAAGTCGCGAACACCGGGGAGCTGTTTTTT
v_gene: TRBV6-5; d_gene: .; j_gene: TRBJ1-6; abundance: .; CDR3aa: CASSYMRTASSYNSPLHF; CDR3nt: TGTGCCAGCAGTTATATGAGGACAGCCAGCTCCTATAATTCACCCCTCCACTTT
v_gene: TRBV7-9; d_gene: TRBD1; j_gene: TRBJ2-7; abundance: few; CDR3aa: CASSRFRDRGPEQYF; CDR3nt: TGTGCCAGCAGCCGATTCCGGGACAGGGGGCCCGAGCAGTACTTC
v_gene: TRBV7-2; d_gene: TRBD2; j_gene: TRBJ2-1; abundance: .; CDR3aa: CASSGGLFRNEQFF; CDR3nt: TGTGCCTCAAGCGGGGGCCTCTTTAGGAATGAGCAGTTCTTC
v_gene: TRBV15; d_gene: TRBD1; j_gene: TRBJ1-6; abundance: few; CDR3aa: CATSTGGQVYNSPLHF; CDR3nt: TGTGCCACCAGCACCGGCGGACAGGTTTATAATTCACCCCTCCACTTT
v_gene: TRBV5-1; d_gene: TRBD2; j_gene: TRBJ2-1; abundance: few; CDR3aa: CASSRLSGSGGAEFF; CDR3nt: TGCGCCAGCAGCAGACTTAGTGGTAGCGGGGGGGCGGAGTTCTTC
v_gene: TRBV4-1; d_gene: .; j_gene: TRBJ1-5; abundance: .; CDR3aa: CASSQVTDGTNQPQHF; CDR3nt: TGCGCCAGCAGCCAAGTGACCGACGGAACCAATCAGCCCCAGCATTTT
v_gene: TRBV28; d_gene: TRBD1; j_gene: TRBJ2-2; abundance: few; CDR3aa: CASSLNAGGGELFF; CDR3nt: TGTGCCAGCAGTTTAAATGCAGGGGGCGGGGAGCTGTTTTTT
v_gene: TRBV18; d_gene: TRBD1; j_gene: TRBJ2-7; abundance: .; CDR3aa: CASSPLETGTEQYF; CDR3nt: TGTGCCAGCTCACCACTCGAGACAGGGACCGAGCAGTACTTC
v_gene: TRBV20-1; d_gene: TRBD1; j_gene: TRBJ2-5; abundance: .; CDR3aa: CSARARTGPGETQYF; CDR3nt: TGCAGTGCTAGAGCCCGGACAGGGCCGGGGGAGACCCAGTACTTC